Listed below are T cell receptor beta chains from one sample, sequenced in a study of human T cells and chemical hapten exposure. TCRdb recomputed calls from the RACE reads with MiXCR, one row per CDR3 protein. The profile shows 330,000 or so distinct CDR3 sequences, about 6% of them singletons. The input for sequencing was whole blood, taken in connection with sensitization to the hapten diphenylcyclopropenone (DPC). The receptors here all came from a woman aged 18 to 35 with alopecia areata. Some clones in this sample may be carry-over from other donors' samples. The CDR3 runs from the conserved cysteine through the conserved F or W. A D gene is named only where the DNA matches it firmly. The listing skips clone size in some rows; elsewhere it reads once, few, many or a size class.

V,J,D,size,length,DNA,CDR3
TRBV29-1,TRBJ2-7,NA,NA,14,TGCAGCACCACCTCCGGGACGGGTTTCTACGAGCAGTACTTC,CSTTSGTGFYEQYF
TRBV7-2,TRBJ2-3,TRBD2,many,16,TGTGCCAGCAGCTCCGTTAGCGGGGGGGGTACAGATACGCAGTATTTT,CASSSVSGGGTDTQYF
TRBV28,TRBJ1-2,NA,many,15,TGTGCCAGCAACATTCCCATTCCAGGAGGGTATGGCTACACCTTC,CASNIPIPGGYGYTF
TRBV6-6,TRBJ2-3,NA,NA,15,TGTGCCAGCAGTTACGGGAATGACTACACAGATACGCAGTATTTT,CASSYGNDYTDTQYF
TRBV3-1,TRBJ2-1,TRBD2,few,16,TGTGCCAGCAGCCCTACTAGCGGGAGCTCCTACAATGAGCAGTTCTTT,CASSPTSGSSYNEQFF
TRBV12-3/TRBV12-4,TRBJ1-2,TRBD1,many,13,TGTGCCAGCAGTGCAGACAGGGGACTTGGCTACACCTTC,CASSADRGLGYTF
TRBV5-1,TRBJ2-1,NA,few,14,TGCGCCAGCAGCTTGGACGACGGCTACAATGAGCAGTTCTTC,CASSLDDGYNEQFF
TRBV20-1,TRBJ2-7,TRBD2,NA,15,TGCAGTGCTAGAGATTCCGGGGGGGGCGCCTACGAGCAGTACTTC,CSARDSGGGAYEQYF
TRBV5-4,TRBJ1-6,TRBD1,many,14,TGTGCCAGCAGCTCGACAGGGGAGCATTCACCCCTCCACTTT,CASSSTGEHSPLHF
TRBV4-1,TRBJ1-1,NA,many,14,TGCGCCAGCAGCCAAGTTGGGGATCTGGCTGAAGCTTTCTTT,CASSQVGDLAEAFF
TRBV7-9,TRBJ2-7,NA,NA,15,TGTGCCAGCAGCTTAGGGAGTAGCTCGGGCTACGAGCAGTACTTC,CASSLGSSSGYEQYF
TRBV3-1,TRBJ2-5,TRBD2,NA,16,TGTGCCAGCAGCCCACGAACCGGGGGGGGCCCGGAGACCCAGTACTTC,CASSPRTGGGPETQYF
TRBV24-1,TRBJ1-1,NA,many,16,TGTGCCACCAGTGATTTTGTACCCAGGGGCGGGACTGAAGCTTTCTTT,CATSDFVPRGGTEAFF
TRBV7-9,TRBJ1-5,NA,NA,14,TGTGCCAGCAGCACCGGGGGACCAAATCAGCCCCAGCATTTT,CASSTGGPNQPQHF
TRBV7-9,TRBJ1-6,NA,many,14,TGTGCCAGCAGCCCGCACTTACAAGGTTCACCCCTCCACTTT,CASSPHLQGSPLHF
TRBV20-1,TRBJ1-5,NA,many,13,TGCAGTGCCATCCGGGAGAAGGACCAGCCCCAGCATTTT,CSAIREKDQPQHF
TRBV29-1,TRBJ1-5,TRBD1,many,14,TGCAGCGTCGGGGACAGCGGACACGGTCAGCCCCAGCATTTT,CSVGDSGHGQPQHF
TRBV6-2/TRBV6-3,TRBJ2-7,NA,few,15,TGTGCCAGCAGTTATCGAGGGGCCTACTCCTACGAGCAGTACTTC,CASSYRGAYSYEQYF
TRBV6-5,TRBJ2-7,TRBD1,few,14,TGTGCCAGCAGCATTGACAGGGAATCCTACGAGCAGTACTTC,CASSIDRESYEQYF